Listed below are T cell receptor beta chains from one sample, sequenced in a study of cytomegalovirus exposure and HLA in healthy donors. Assay used: immunoSEQ multiplex PCR; TCRdb lists only in-frame clones, some missing. The data hold approximately 90,000 clones, with approximately 80% observed a single time. Material: PBMCs. The origin of the receptors is a man aged 35-49 years in good health and CMV-seronegative. Each CDR3 is given with its conserved first and last residue. A D gene is named only where the DNA matches it firmly. Expanded clones get a size class; other rows say once, few or many, or leave the size out.

j_gene | len | v_gene | d_gene | abundance | CDR3aa | CDR3nt
TRBJ1-3 | 14 | TRBV28 | - | - | CASSSPGSGNTIYF | TGTGCCAGCAGTTCCCCGGGCTCTGGAAACACCATATATTTT
TRBJ2-7 | 14 | TRBV9 | TRBD1 | - | CASSPGTADYEQYF | TGTGCCAGCAGCCCAGGGACAGCAGACTACGAGCAGTACTTC
TRBJ1-4 | 14 | TRBV9 | - | - | CASSGGGRNEKLFF | TGTGCCAGCAGCGGGGGGGGTCGAAATGAAAAACTGTTTTTT
TRBJ1-2 | 13 | TRBV6-4 | TRBD1 | once | CASSDPNRGGYTF | TGTGCCAGCAGTGACCCGAACAGGGGTGGCTACACCTTC
TRBJ2-1 | 15 | TRBV4-2 | TRBD2 | once | CASSQGGGSTNEQFF | TGTGCCAGCAGCCAAGGCGGGGGTTCCACTAATGAGCAGTTCTTC
TRBJ1-3 | 17 | TRBV5-4 | TRBD1 | once | CASSLNPQGTRGSTIYF | TGTGCCAGCAGCCTAAACCCACAGGGGACGCGGGGAAGCACCATATATTTT
TRBJ1-6 | 13 | TRBV28 | - | few | CATDRDNNSPLHF | TGTGCCACTGACCGGGACAATAATTCACCCCTCCACTTT
TRBJ1-1 | 14 | TRBV4-2 | TRBD1 | - | CASSQDGTGTEAFF | TGTGCCAGCAGCCAAGACGGGACAGGCACTGAAGCTTTCTTT
TRBJ1-1 | 16 | TRBV2 | - | - | CASIRVGHKQGTEAFF | TGTGCCAGCATTCGGGTGGGACATAAGCAGGGGACTGAAGCTTTCTTT
TRBJ1-1 | 16 | TRBV5-1 | TRBD1 | - | CASSLARDRGGTEAFF | TGCGCCAGCAGCTTGGCCCGGGACAGGGGGGGCACTGAAGCTTTCTTT
TRBJ2-7 | 14 | TRBV27 | TRBD1 | - | CASSLNRGSYEQYF | TGTGCCAGCAGTTTGAACAGGGGTTCCTACGAGCAGTACTTC
TRBJ1-1 | 14 | TRBV7-3 | - | - | CASSLRNRATEAFF | TGTGCCAGCAGCTTAAGGAACAGGGCCACTGAAGCTTTCTTT
TRBJ2-7 | 15 | TRBV5-8 | TRBD1 | - | CASSADRVLSYEQYF | TGTGCCAGCAGCGCTGACAGGGTTCTCTCCTACGAGCAGTACTTC
TRBJ1-1 | 17 | TRBV7-6 | TRBD1 | - | CASSLTGTVPLNTEAFF | TGTGCCAGCAGCTTAACCGGGACAGTTCCCTTGAACACTGAAGCTTTCTTT
TRBJ1-5 | 15 | TRBV18 | - | - | CASSPAGNVGQPQHF | TGTGCCAGCTCACCTGCCGGGAATGTAGGTCAGCCCCAGCATTTT
TRBJ2-7 | 14 | TRBV7-9 | TRBD1 | - | CASSSRDSGNEQYF | TGTGCCAGCAGCTCCCGGGACAGCGGCAACGAGCAGTACTTC
TRBJ1-5 | 15 | TRBV28 | - | - | CASSFLGGDNQPQHF | TGTGCCAGCAGTTTTTTAGGGGGAGATAATCAGCCCCAGCATTTT
TRBJ1-3 | 15 | TRBV5-6 | - | - | CASSSQGPSGNTIYF | TGTGCCAGCAGCTCCCAGGGCCCCTCTGGAAACACCATATATTTT
TRBJ2-2 | 16 | TRBV9 | TRBD1 | - | CASSSGQVMNTGELFF | TGTGCCAGCAGCTCCGGACAGGTGATGAACACCGGGGAGCTGTTTTTT
TRBJ2-7 | 15 | TRBV7-9 | TRBD2 | once | CSSSLLAGITYEQYF | TGTTCCAGCAGCTTACTAGCGGGGATTACCTACGAGCAGTACTTC
TRBJ2-5 | 15 | TRBV7-2 | - | - | CASSFRGAAPETQYF | TGTGCCAGCAGCTTTAGAGGCGCCGCACCGGAGACCCAGTACTTC
TRBJ1-2 | 18 | TRBV9 | TRBD1 | - | CASSPHRDRGRRYYGYTF | TGTGCCAGCAGCCCGCATCGGGACAGGGGGCGGAGGTACTATGGCTACACCTTC
TRBJ2-2 | 15 | TRBV9 | TRBD1 | - | CASSVTGGNTGELFF | TGTGCCAGCAGCGTAACAGGGGGAAACACCGGGGAGCTGTTTTTT
TRBJ1-2 | 14 | TRBV6-6 | - | - | CASSLRGIGYGYTF | TGTGCCAGCAGTTTGAGGGGGATAGGGTATGGCTACACCTTC
TRBJ2-1 | 12 | TRBV7-3 | - | - | CASSSPLEEQFF | TGTGCCAGCAGCTCCCCCTTAGAGGAGCAGTTCTTC
TRBJ1-4 | 12 | TRBV5-4 | - | - | CASSDIEEKLFF | TGTGCCAGCAGCGACATAGAGGAAAAACTGTTTTTT
TRBJ2-7 | 16 | TRBV11-1 | TRBD2 | - | CASSFGQRGGSYEQYF | TGTGCCAGCAGCTTTGGGCAGCGGGGTGGCTCCTACGAGCAGTACTTC
TRBJ2-3 | 19 | TRBV27 | TRBD2 | - | CASSLSYSQRGGVADTQYF | TGTGCCAGCAGTTTATCGTACTCCCAGCGGGGGGGCGTTGCAGATACGCAGTATTTT
TRBJ1-1 | 14 | TRBV12-5 | - | - | CASGSDIPRTEAFF | TGTGCTAGTGGTTCGGACATCCCGAGGACTGAAGCTTTCTTT
TRBJ2-1 | 15 | TRBV5-1 | TRBD1 | - | CASSSTGTGLSEQFF | TGCGCCAGCAGCTCTACCGGGACAGGGTTAAGTGAGCAGTTCTTC